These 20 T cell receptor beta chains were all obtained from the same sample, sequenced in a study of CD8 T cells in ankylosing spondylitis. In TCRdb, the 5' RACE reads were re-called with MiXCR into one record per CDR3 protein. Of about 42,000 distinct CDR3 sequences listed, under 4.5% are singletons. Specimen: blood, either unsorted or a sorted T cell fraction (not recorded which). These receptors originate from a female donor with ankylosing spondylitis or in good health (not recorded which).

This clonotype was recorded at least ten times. CDR3 DNA sequence: TGTGCCAGCAGCGGACAAATCGGGAGGAACACTGAAGCTTTCTTT. Its translation is CASSGQIGRNTEAFF. V is TRBV9 and J is TRBJ1-1; D is uncertain. The ends were cut back, 3 bases at V and 1 base at J, with 13 bases in the middle. The CDR3 runs 15 residues. The V gene's germline CDR1 is SGDLS and CDR2 YYNGEE.

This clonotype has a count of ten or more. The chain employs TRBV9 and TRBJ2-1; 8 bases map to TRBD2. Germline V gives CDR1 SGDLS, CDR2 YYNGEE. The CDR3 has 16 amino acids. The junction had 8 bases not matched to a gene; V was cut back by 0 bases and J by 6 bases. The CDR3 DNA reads TGTGCCAGCAGCGTAGCTACCTCGGGGGGGGTCAATGAGCAGTTCTTC. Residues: CASSVATSGGVNEQFF.

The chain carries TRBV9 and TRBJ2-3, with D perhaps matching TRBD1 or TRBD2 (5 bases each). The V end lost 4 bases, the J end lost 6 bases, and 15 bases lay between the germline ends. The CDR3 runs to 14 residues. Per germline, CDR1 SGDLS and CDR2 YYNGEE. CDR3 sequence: CASSLGRGADTQYF. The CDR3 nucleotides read TGTGCCAGCAGCCTAGGAAGAGGGGCTGATACGCAGTATTTT.

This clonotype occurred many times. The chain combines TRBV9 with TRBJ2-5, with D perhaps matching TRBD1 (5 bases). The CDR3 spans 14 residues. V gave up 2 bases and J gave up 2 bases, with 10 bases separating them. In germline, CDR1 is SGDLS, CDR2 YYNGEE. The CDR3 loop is CASSVNQGQETQYF. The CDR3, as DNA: TGTGCCAGCAGCGTTAATCAGGGACAAGAGACCCAGTACTTC.

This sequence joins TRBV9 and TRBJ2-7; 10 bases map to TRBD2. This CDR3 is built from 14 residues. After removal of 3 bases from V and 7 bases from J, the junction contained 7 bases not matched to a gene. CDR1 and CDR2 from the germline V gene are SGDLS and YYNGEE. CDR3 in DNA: TGTGCCAGCAGCGCCCTAGCGGGGGAAGGTGAGCAGTACTTC. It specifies CASSALAGEGEQYF.

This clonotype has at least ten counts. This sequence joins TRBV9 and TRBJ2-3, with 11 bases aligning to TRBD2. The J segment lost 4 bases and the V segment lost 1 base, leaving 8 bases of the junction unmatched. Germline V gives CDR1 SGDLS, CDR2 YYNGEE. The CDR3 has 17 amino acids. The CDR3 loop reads CASSVLMTSGAPDTQYF. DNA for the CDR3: TGTGCCAGCAGCGTACTGATGACTAGCGGGGCTCCAGATACGCAGTATTTT. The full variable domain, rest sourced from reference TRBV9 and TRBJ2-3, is DSGVTQTPKHLITATGQRVTLRCSPRSGDLSVYWYQQSLDQGLQFLIQYYNGEERAKGNILERFSAQQFPDLHSELNLSSLELGDSALYFCASSVLMTSGAPDTQYFGPGTRLTVL.

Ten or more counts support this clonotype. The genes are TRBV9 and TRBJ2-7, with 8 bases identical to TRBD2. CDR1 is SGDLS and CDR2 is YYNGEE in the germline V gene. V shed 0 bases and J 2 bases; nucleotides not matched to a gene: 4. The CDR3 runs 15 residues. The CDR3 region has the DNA TGTGCCAGCAGCGTAGAAGCGGGAGAGACCTACGAGCAGTACTTC. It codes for CASSVEAGETYEQYF.

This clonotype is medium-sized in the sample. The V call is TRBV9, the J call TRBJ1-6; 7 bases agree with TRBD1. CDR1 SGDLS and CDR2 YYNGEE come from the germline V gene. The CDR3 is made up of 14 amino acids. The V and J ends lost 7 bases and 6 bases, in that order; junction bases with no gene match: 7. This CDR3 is CASQGDMLNSPLHF. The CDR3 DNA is TGTGCCAGCCAGGGGGACATGCTTAATTCACCCCTCCACTTT.

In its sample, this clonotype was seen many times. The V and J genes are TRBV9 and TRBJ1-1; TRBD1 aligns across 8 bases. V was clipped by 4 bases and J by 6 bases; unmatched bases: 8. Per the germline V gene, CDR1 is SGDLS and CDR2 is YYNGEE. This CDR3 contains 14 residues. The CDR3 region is CASSSGQGGAEAFF. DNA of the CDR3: TGTGCCAGCAGCTCAGGACAGGGTGGGGCTGAAGCTTTCTTT.

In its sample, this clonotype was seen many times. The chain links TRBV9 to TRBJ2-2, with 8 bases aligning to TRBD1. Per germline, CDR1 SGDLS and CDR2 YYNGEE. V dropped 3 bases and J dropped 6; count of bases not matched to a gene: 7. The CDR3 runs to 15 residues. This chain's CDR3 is CASSAGQGIPGELFF. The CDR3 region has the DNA TGTGCCAGCAGCGCCGGACAGGGAATCCCCGGGGAGCTGTTTTTT.

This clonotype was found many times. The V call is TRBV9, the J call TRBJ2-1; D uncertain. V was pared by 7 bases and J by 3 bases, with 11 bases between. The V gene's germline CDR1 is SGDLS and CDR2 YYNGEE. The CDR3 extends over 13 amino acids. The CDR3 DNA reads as TGTGCCAGCTCAAGGGAACACTACAATGAGCAGTTCTTC. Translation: CASSREHYNEQFF.

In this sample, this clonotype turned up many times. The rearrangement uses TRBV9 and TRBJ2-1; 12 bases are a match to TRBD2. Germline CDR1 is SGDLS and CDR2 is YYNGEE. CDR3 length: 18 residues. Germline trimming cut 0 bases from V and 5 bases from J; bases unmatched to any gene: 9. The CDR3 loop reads CASSVDPSGGAFNNEQFF. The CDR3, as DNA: TGTGCCAGCAGCGTAGATCCTAGCGGGGGGGCCTTTAACAATGAGCAGTTCTTC. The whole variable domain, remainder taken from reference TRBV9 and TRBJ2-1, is DSGVTQTPKHLITATGQRVTLRCSPRSGDLSVYWYQQSLDQGLQFLIQYYNGEERAKGNILERFSAQQFPDLHSELNLSSLELGDSALYFCASSVDPSGGAFNNEQFFGPGTRLTVL.

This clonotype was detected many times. CDR3 in amino acids: CASSTGSWTGTPNTGELFF. The CDR3 nucleotides are TGTGCCAGCAGCACCGGATCGTGGACCGGGACACCGAACACCGGGGAGCTGTTTTTT. The chain has TRBV9 and TRBJ2-2; D is perhaps TRBD1 (6 bases). Germline CDR1 and CDR2: SGDLS and YYNGEE. The CDR3 totals 19 residues. Trimming shortened V by 4 bases and J by 0 bases, and 22 bases separated the two germline ends.

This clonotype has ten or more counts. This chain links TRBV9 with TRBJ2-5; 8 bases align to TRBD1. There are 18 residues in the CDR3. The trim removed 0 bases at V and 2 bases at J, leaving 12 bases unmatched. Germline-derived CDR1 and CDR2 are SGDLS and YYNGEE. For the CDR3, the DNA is TGTGCCAGCAGCGTAGCCCCGGCACAGGGGGGCTTTCAAGAGACCCAGTACTTC. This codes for CASSVAPAQGGFQETQYF. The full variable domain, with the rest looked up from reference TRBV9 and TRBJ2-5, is DSGVTQTPKHLITATGQRVTLRCSPRSGDLSVYWYQQSLDQGLQFLIQYYNGEERAKGNILERFSAQQFPDLHSELNLSSLELGDSALYFCASSVAPAQGGFQETQYFGPGTRLLVL.

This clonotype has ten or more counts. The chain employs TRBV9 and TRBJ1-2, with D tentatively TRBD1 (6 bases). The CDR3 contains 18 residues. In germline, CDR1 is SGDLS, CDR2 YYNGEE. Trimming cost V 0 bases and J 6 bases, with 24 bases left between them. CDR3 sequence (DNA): TGTGCCAGCAGCGTAGACCCTCGACATGGATTCGGGGGCGATGGCTACACCTTC. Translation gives CASSVDPRHGFGGDGYTF.

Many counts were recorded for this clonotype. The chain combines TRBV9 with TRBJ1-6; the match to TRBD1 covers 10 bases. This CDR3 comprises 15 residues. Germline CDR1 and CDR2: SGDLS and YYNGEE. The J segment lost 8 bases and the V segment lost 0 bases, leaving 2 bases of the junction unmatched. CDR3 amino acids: CASSVAGTGDSPLHF. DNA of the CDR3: TGTGCCAGCAGCGTAGCCGGGACAGGGGATTCACCCCTCCACTTT.

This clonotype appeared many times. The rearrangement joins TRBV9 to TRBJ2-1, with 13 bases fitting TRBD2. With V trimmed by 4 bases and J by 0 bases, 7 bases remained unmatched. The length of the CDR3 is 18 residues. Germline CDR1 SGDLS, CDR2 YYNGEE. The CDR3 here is CASSPSGLAGSSYNEQFF. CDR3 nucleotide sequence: TGTGCCAGCAGCCCCTCGGGACTAGCGGGGAGCTCCTACAATGAGCAGTTCTTC. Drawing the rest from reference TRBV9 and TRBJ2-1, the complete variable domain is DSGVTQTPKHLITATGQRVTLRCSPRSGDLSVYWYQQSLDQGLQFLIQYYNGEERAKGNILERFSAQQFPDLHSELNLSSLELGDSALYFCASSPSGLAGSSYNEQFFGPGTRLTVL.

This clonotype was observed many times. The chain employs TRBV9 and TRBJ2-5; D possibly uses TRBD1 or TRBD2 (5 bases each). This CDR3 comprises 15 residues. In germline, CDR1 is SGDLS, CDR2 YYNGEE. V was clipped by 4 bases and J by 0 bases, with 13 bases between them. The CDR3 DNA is TGTGCCAGCAGCTGGGGGACCGGGTACCAAGAGACCCAGTACTTC. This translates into CASSWGTGYQETQYF.

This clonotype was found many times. The chain's CDR3 is CASSVDAMRNSPLHF. The CDR3 region has the DNA TGTGCCAGCAGCGTTGACGCCATGAGGAATTCACCCCTCCACTTT. This chain connects TRBV9 to TRBJ1-6; D unclear. Germline lookup yields CDR1 SGDLS and CDR2 YYNGEE. The CDR3 has 15 residues. Trimming shortened V by 2 bases and J by 7 bases, and 13 bases separated the two germline ends. Full variable domain (rest looked up from reference TRBV9 and TRBJ1-6): DSGVTQTPKHLITATGQRVTLRCSPRSGDLSVYWYQQSLDQGLQFLIQYYNGEERAKGNILERFSAQQFPDLHSELNLSSLELGDSALYFCASSVDAMRNSPLHFGNGTRLTVT.

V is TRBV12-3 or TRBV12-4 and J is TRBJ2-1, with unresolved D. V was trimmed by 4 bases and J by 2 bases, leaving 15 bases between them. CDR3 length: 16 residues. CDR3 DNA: TGTGCCAGCAGTTCCCAGCCGCCCGGCACCTACAATGAGCAGTTCTTC. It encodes CASSSQPPGTYNEQFF.